Following are 30 T cell receptor beta chains from one sample sequenced in a study of identical twins. TCRdb independently ran MiXCR on the 5' RACE reads; one entry per CDR3 protein. Of about 660,000 distinct CDR3 sequences in the sample, approximately 9% were seen once. A further study also used this sample, focusing on yellow fever vaccine responses in identical twins.

The sample taken for sequencing was PBMCs. These receptors were taken from a woman between 18 and 29 years old in good health.

This clonotype was counted a single time. The junction departs from germline at one end; a sequencing error may be responsible. This chain connects TRBV4-1 to TRBJ2-1; tentative D call: TRBD1 (6 bases). The length of the CDR3 is 17 residues. Germline CDR1 reads MGHRA; CDR2 reads YSYEKL. The CDR3 sequence: CDSSQGDRTRSYNEQFF. The CDR3 bases are TGCGACAGCAGCCAGGGAGACAGGACGAGGTCCTACAATGAGCAGTTCTTC.

This clonotype has a handful of counts. This chain links TRBV11-2 with TRBJ2-3; D may be TRBD1 or TRBD2 (6 bases each). V lost 5 bases to trimming and J lost 3 bases, with 18 bases between them. In germline, CDR1 is SGHAT, CDR2 FQNNGV. The CDR3 is made up of 16 amino acids. The CDR3 here is CASSPGWGGTTDTQYF. For the CDR3, the DNA is TGTGCCAGCAGCCCGGGGTGGGGCGGGACAACAGATACGCAGTATTTT.

V is TRBV28 and J is TRBJ2-1, with 8 positions matching TRBD2. CDR3 size: 15 residues. The germline CDR1 and CDR2 sequences are MDHEN and SYDVKM. J was trimmed by 4 bases and V by 5 bases; bases with no gene match: 7. This chain's CDR3 is CASSPTGGLYNEQFF. DNA of the CDR3: TGTGCCAGCAGTCCCACGGGGGGGCTGTACAATGAGCAGTTCTTC.

This clonotype has more than one count but fewer than ten. The chain recombines TRBV18 with TRBJ1-5, with a tentative D call TRBD1 (6 bases). This CDR3 contains 15 residues. V was pared by 3 bases and J by 0 bases, with 9 bases between. Germline loops: CDR1 KGHSH, CDR2 LQKENI. This CDR3 is CASSPRTASNQPQHF. CDR3 DNA sequence: TGTGCCAGCTCACCGAGGACAGCTAGCAATCAGCCCCAGCATTTT.

This clonotype has just a few counts. The genes are TRBV15 and TRBJ1-1, with D unresolved. The CDR3 totals 16 residues. V lost 0 bases and J 0 bases, leaving 11 bases between the germline ends. CDR1 LNHNV and CDR2 YYDKDF come from the germline V gene (reference sequence). The CDR3: CATSRDASRMNTEAFF. The CDR3 region has the DNA TGTGCCACCAGCAGAGATGCCAGCAGGATGAACACTGAAGCTTTCTTT.

In this sample, this clonotype turned up a few times. The J gene is TRBJ2-7, the V gene TRBV28; 15 bases align to TRBD2. The CDR3 consists of 16 residues. The trim removed 4 bases at V and 5 bases at J, leaving 6 bases unmatched. Germline CDR1 reads MDHEN; CDR2 reads SYDVKM. The CDR3: CASSYTGLAGGHEQYF. CDR3 nucleotide sequence: TGTGCCAGCAGTTACACGGGACTAGCGGGAGGACACGAGCAGTACTTC.

This clonotype was detected only a few times. The chain combines TRBV27 with TRBJ2-1, with D perhaps matching TRBD1 (6 bases). CDR3 length equals 14 residues. V was clipped by 4 bases and J by 2 bases, with 9 bases between them. Germline V gene sequence: CDR1 MNHEY, CDR2 SMNVEV (reference sequence). The CDR3 is CASSSGQPYNEQFF. The CDR3 DNA sequence: TGTGCCAGCAGTTCCGGACAGCCCTACAATGAGCAGTTCTTC.

This clonotype showed up just a few times. This sequence joins TRBV7-9 and TRBJ2-6; D unclear. CDR3 length: 16 residues. V lost 7 bases and J 2 bases, leaving 15 bases between the germline ends. Per the germline V gene, CDR1 is SEHNR and CDR2 is FQNEAQ (reference sequence). This CDR3 is CASTLPAPTGANVLTF. The CDR3 DNA sequence: TGTGCCAGCACCCTACCAGCACCCACTGGGGCCAACGTCCTGACTTTC.

This clonotype was seen repeatedly, ten times or more. The chain is built from TRBV12-3 or TRBV12-4 and TRBJ2-2, with D perhaps TRBD1 or TRBD2 (5 bases each). Trimming removed 6 bases at V and 2 bases at J, with 10 bases between. The length of the CDR3 is 14 residues. CDR3: CASRRGGNTGELFF. The DNA for the CDR3 is TGTGCCAGCAGGCGTGGGGGTAACACCGGGGAGCTGTTTTTT.

This clonotype appeared a few times. The V and J genes are TRBV5-1 and TRBJ2-6; D unresolved. The V end lost 2 bases, the J end lost 1 base, and 7 bases lay between the germline ends. The CDR3 is 15 amino acids. The V gene's germline CDR1 is SGHRS and CDR2 YFSETQ. CDR3: CASSFGQSGANVLTF. CDR3 coding DNA: TGCGCCAGCAGCTTCGGGCAATCTGGGGCCAACGTCCTGACTTTC. The full variable domain, rest sourced from reference TRBV5-1 and TRBJ2-6, is KAGVTQTPRYLIKTRGQQVTLSCSPISGHRSVSWYQQTPGQGLQFLFEYFSETQRNKGNFPGRFSGRQFSNSRSEMNVSTLELGDSALYLCASSFGQSGANVLTFGAGSRLTVL.

The CDR3 loop reads CASSYRADNEQFF. CDR3 sequence (DNA): TGTGCCAGCAGTTACCGGGCTGACAATGAGCAGTTCTTC. V is TRBV6-5 and J is TRBJ2-1; D is uncertain. CDR1 is MNHEY and CDR2 is SVGAGI in the germline V gene. With 2 bases removed from V and 5 bases from J, the gap between germline ends came to 7 bases. The CDR3 contains 13 residues.

This clonotype was picked up many times. The chain links TRBV12-3 or TRBV12-4 to TRBJ2-5; D may be TRBD2 (6 bases). Trimming took 7 bases from V and 1 from J, leaving 16 bases between them. CDR3 size: 15 residues. Here the CDR3 DNA reads TGTGCCAGCACCAAGCGGGCAGCCAGCCAAGAGACCCAGTACTTC. Its translation is CASTKRAASQETQYF.

This clonotype occurred many times. The chain combines TRBV27 with TRBJ1-4; no firm D call. Germline V gene data show CDR1 as MNHEY and CDR2 as SMNVEV (reference sequence). CDR3 size: 14 residues. V shed 8 bases and J shed 5 bases, with 15 bases lying between them. DNA of the CDR3: TGTGCCAGCTCCCCCCGAGAGGGAAATGAAAAACTGTTTTTT. It encodes CASSPREGNEKLFF. Filled out from reference TRBV27 and TRBJ1-4, the complete variable domain reads EAQVTQNPRYLITVTGKKLTVTCSQNMNHEYMSWYRQDPGLGLRQIYYSMNVEVTDKGDVPEGYKVSRKEKRNFPLILESPSPNQTSLYFCASSPREGNEKLFFGSGTQLSVL.

This clonotype has just a few counts. The chain uses TRBV7-8 and TRBJ2-3; 14 bases are shared with TRBD2. CDR1 SGHVS and CDR2 FQNEAQ come from the germline V gene. The CDR3 extends over 20 amino acids. With 2 bases clipped from V and 4 bases from J, the junction kept 14 bases outside the gene matches. The CDR3 coding sequence is TGTGCCAGCAGCTTACCCCTGACTAGCGGGGGGGGCCGTGGTGCAGATACGCAGTATTTT. Protein product: CASSLPLTSGGGRGADTQYF.

This clonotype has at least ten counts. The chain uses TRBV12-3 or TRBV12-4 and TRBJ1-3; 11 nucleotides match TRBD1. The CDR3 has 16 amino acids. V lost 5 bases to trimming and J lost 0 bases; unmatched junction nucleotides: 3. The CDR3 sequence: CASSGTGGDSGNTIYF. CDR3 DNA sequence: TGTGCCAGCAGTGGGACAGGGGGTGACTCTGGAAACACCATATATTTT.

This clonotype was counted only a few times. This chain's CDR3 is CASSPLYNQREEKLFF. The CDR3 region has the DNA TGTGCCAGCAGTCCCCTATATAATCAGAGGGAGGAAAAACTGTTTTTT. V gene TRBV12-3 or TRBV12-4 combines with J gene TRBJ1-4; D is unresolved. Trimming removed 5 bases from V and 8 bases from J, with 21 bases in between. The CDR3 loop spans 16 amino acids.

The chain employs TRBV11-2 and TRBJ2-3; 14 bases line up with TRBD2. J gave up 14 bases and V 0 bases, and 4 bases lay outside the gene matches. Germline assignment: CDR1 SGHAT and CDR2 FQNNGV. The CDR3 contains 14 residues. The CDR3 loop is CASSLDRGLAGVYF. The CDR3 DNA is TGTGCCAGCAGCTTAGATCGGGGACTAGCGGGGGTGTATTTT.

V usage is TRBV29-1 and J usage is TRBJ2-1, with 7 bases lining up with TRBD1. Germline lookup yields CDR1 SQVTM and CDR2 ANQGSEA. The CDR3 runs 15 residues. V was pared by 6 bases and J by 4 bases, with 12 bases of the junction left unmatched. CDR3 sequence reads: CSVPNDRVMYNEQFF. CDR3 DNA: TGCAGCGTGCCTAACGACAGGGTAATGTACAATGAGCAGTTCTTC.

This clonotype has only a few counts. CDR3 in amino acids: CASSAGQGNYGYTF. CDR3 nucleotide sequence: TGTGCCAGCAGCGCGGGACAGGGGAACTATGGCTACACCTTC. This chain joins TRBV11-2 and TRBJ1-2; TRBD1 aligns across 10 bases. The CDR3 consists of 14 residues. Trimming at V came to 5 bases and at J to 2 bases, leaving 2 bases not matched to a gene. The germline CDR1 and CDR2 sequences are SGHAT and FQNNGV.

J is TRBJ2-1 and V is TRBV2; TRBD2 matches at 11 bases. The V gene's germline CDR1 is SNHLY and CDR2 FYNNEI. The CDR3 loop spans 18 amino acids. CDR3 in amino acids: CTCSLSSGGRPSGNEQFF. The CDR3 nucleotides read TGTACCTGCAGTTTATCTAGCGGGGGGAGACCCTCCGGCAATGAGCAGTTCTTC.

This clonotype was detected ten times or more. One junction end disagrees with the germline gene, perhaps due to a read error. V is TRBV7-7 and J is TRBJ2-1, with 8 bases fitting TRBD2. Germline V gene lookup returns CDR1 SSHAT and CDR2 FNYEAQ (reference sequence). This CDR3 spans 13 amino acids. CDR3 DNA: TGTGCTAGCAGCTTAGCGGGAATGGACGAGCAGTTCTTC. This gives the protein CASSLAGMDEQFF.

The chain joins TRBV28 to TRBJ2-1, with D perhaps matching TRBD2 (5 bases). Per the germline V gene, CDR1 is MDHEN and CDR2 is SYDVKM. The CDR3 extends over 14 amino acids. The ends were cut back, 8 bases at V and 7 bases at J, with 18 bases in the middle. The CDR3 bases are TGTGCCAGCGTTGGAGGCCAACCCCGTAATGAGCAGTTCTTC. This gives the protein CASVGGQPRNEQFF. Full variable domain (remainder filled in from reference TRBV28 and TRBJ2-1): DVKVTQSSRYLVKRTGEKVFLECVQDMDHENMFWYRQDPGLGLRLIYFSYDVKMKEKGDIPEGYSVSREKKERFSLILESASTNQTSMYLCASVGGQPRNEQFFGPGTRLTVL.

This clonotype was seen more than once but under ten times. The gene calls are TRBV29-1 and TRBJ1-2, with D tentatively TRBD1 (5 bases). Per germline, CDR1 SQVTM and CDR2 ANQGSEA. V was cut by 5 bases and J by 4 bases, with 14 bases left in between. The CDR3 has 13 residues. The CDR3 loop is CSVFGGVGYGYTF. The CDR3 DNA sequence: TGCAGCGTTTTTGGAGGGGTGGGCTATGGCTACACCTTC. Filled out from reference TRBV29-1 and TRBJ1-2, the complete variable domain reads SAVISQKPSRDICQRGTSLTIQCQVDSQVTMMFWYRQQPGQSLTLIATANQGSEATYESGFVIDKFPISRPNLTFSTLTVSNMSPEDSSIYLCSVFGGVGYGYTFGSGTRLTVV.

CDR3 nucleotide sequence: TGTGCCAGCAGCTCCCGGGGGGGCGGTGAGCAGTTCTTC. Residues: CASSSRGGGEQFF. This chain uses TRBV7-8 with TRBJ2-1, with TRBD2 identical over 8 bases. The germline gives CDR1 SGHVS, CDR2 FQNEAQ. Trimming removed 4 bases from V and 9 bases from J; junction bases left unmatched: 5. This CDR3 is 13 amino acids long.

The V and J genes are TRBV12-3 or TRBV12-4 and TRBJ2-1; D not resolved. The germline V and J ends were trimmed by 6 bases and 6 bases, with 18 bases remaining between them. The CDR3 sequence is 15 residues long. The CDR3 sequence is CASSHLGLPANEQFF. The CDR3, as DNA: TGTGCCAGCAGCCACCTGGGCCTTCCGGCCAATGAGCAGTTCTTC.

The table lists this clonotype with many counts. CDR3 region: CSVEARQPGNTIYF. CDR3 coding DNA: TGCAGCGTTGAAGCCCGACAACCGGGAAACACCATATATTTT. The chain links TRBV29-1 to TRBJ1-3; D remains ambiguous. The CDR3 is 14 amino acids. The V gene's germline CDR1 is SQVTM and CDR2 ANQGSEA. V was trimmed by 1 base and J by 4 bases, leaving 11 bases between them.

Ten or more counts support this clonotype. V is TRBV20-1 and J is TRBJ2-1; 8 positions agree with TRBD2. V was clipped by 0 bases and J by 6 bases; unmatched bases: 13. The CDR3 runs 17 residues. Germline CDR1 DFQATT, CDR2 SNEGSKA (reference sequence). For the CDR3, the DNA is TGCAGTGCTAGAGATCCGGAGCCGCCGGGGGGGCTCAATGAGCAGTTCTTC. Its protein is CSARDPEPPGGLNEQFF.

In this sample, this clonotype turned up many times. This chain connects TRBV20-1 to TRBJ2-3; TRBD2 matches 9 bases. Trimming at V came to 3 bases and at J to 2 bases, leaving 9 bases not matched to a gene. Germline values: CDR1 DFQATT, CDR2 SNEGSKA (reference sequence). The CDR3 consists of 16 residues. The CDR3 spells CSASGWRLAVTDTQYF. DNA of the CDR3: TGCAGTGCTAGTGGCTGGAGACTAGCGGTCACAGATACGCAGTATTTT.

The chain recombines TRBV2 with TRBJ2-7, with TRBD2 matching over 13 bases. Germline assignment: CDR1 SNHLY and CDR2 FYNNEI. J gave up 2 bases and V 6 bases, and 10 bases lay outside the gene matches. There are 17 residues in the CDR3. Here the CDR3 reads CASRDPGLAGLTYEQYF. The DNA for the CDR3 is TGTGCCAGCAGAGACCCGGGACTAGCGGGACTTACCTACGAGCAGTACTTC. Together with reference TRBV2 and TRBJ2-7, the CDR3 gives the full variable domain: EPEVTQTPSHQVTQMGQEVILRCVPISNHLYFYWYRQILGQKVEFLVSFYNNEISEKSEIFDDQFSVERPDGSNFTLKIRSTKLEDSAMYFCASRDPGLAGLTYEQYFGPGTRLTVT.

The CDR3 nucleotides read TGCAGTGCTAGTAGGCCGAGCTCCTACGAGCAGTACTTC. It translates to CSASRPSSYEQYF. V is TRBV20-1 and J is TRBJ2-7, with D uncertain. V lost 3 bases and J lost 0, with 9 bases in between. The length of the CDR3 is 13 residues. CDR1 is DFQATT and CDR2 is SNEGSKA in the germline V gene (reference sequence).